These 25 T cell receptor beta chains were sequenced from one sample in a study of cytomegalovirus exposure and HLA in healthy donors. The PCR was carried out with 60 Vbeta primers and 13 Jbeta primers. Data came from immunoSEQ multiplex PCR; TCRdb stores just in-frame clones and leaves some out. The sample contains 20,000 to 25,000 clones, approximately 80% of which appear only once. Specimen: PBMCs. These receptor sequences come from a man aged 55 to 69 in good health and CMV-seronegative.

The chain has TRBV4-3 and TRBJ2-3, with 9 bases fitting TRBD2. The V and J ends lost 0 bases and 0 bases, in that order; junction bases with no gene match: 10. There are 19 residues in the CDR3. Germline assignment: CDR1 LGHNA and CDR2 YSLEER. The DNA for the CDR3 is TGCGCCAGCAGCCAAGAAAGGGTTGGCGGGGGGGCGAGCACAGATACGCAGTATTTT. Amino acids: CASSQERVGGGASTDTQYF.

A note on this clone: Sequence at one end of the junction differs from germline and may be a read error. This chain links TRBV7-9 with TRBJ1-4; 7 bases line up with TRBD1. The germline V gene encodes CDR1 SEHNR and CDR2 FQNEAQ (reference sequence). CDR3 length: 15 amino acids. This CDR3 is CSSSLGGRVSEKLFF. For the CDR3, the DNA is TGTTCCAGCAGCTTAGGGGGCAGGGTCAGCGAAAAACTGTTTTTT.

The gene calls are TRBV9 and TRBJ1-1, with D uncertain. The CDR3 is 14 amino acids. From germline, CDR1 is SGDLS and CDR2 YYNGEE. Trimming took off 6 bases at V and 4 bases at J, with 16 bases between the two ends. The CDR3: CASIPPGLVTEAFF. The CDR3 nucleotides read TGTGCCAGCATCCCCCCGGGGTTGGTCACTGAAGCTTTCTTT.

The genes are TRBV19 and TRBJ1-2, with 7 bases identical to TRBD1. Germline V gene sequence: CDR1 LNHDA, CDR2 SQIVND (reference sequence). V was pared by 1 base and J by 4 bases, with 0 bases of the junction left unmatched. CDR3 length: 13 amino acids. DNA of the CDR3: TGTGCCAGTAGTATAGGACAGGGCTATGGCTACACCTTC. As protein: CASSIGQGYGYTF.

The CDR3 loop is CAVGDTQYF. Written as DNA, the CDR3 is TGTGCAGTCGGAGATACGCAGTATTTT. The V call is TRBV7-7, the J call TRBJ2-3; the D is unclear. The CDR3 spans 9 residues. CDR1 is SSHAT and CDR2 is FNYEAQ in the germline V gene (reference sequence).

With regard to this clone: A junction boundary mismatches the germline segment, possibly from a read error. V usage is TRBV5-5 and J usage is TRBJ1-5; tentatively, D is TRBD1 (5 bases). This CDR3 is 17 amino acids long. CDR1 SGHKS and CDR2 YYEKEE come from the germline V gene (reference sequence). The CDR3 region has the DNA TGTGCCAGCCGCTTCGGAAGGGAGCGGGGGGACAATCAGCCCCAGCATTTT. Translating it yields CASRFGRERGDNQPQHF.

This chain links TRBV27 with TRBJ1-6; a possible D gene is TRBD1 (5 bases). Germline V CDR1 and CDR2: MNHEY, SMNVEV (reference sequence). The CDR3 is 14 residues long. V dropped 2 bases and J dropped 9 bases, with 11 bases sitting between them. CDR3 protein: CASSLKQAGSPLHF. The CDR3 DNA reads TGTGCCAGCAGTTTAAAACAGGCAGGTTCACCCCTCCACTTT.

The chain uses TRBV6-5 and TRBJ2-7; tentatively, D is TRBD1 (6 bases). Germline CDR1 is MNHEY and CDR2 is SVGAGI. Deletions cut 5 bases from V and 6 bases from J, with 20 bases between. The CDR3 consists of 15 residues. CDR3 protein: CASSPPRGSAREQYF. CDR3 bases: TGTGCCAGCAGTCCCCCCAGGGGAAGTGCCCGCGAGCAGTACTTC.

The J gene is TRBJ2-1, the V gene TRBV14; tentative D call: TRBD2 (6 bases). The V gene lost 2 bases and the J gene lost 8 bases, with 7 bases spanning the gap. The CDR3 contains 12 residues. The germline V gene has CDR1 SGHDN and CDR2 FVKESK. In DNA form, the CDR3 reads TGTGCCAGCAGCCAAAAGCGGGATGAGCAGTTCTTC. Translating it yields CASSQKRDEQFF.

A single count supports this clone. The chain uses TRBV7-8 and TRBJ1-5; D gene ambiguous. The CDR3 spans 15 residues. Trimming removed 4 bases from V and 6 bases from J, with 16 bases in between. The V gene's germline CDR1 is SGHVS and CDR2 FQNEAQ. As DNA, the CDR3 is TGTGCCAGCAGCTCGTCAGGACGACGGGGTCAGCCCCAGCATTTT. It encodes CASSSSGRRGQPQHF.

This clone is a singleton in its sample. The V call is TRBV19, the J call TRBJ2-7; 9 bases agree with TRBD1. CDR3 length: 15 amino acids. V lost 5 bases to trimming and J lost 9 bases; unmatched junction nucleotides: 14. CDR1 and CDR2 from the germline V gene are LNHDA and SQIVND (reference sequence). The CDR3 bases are TGTGCCAGTAGTTCCGGACAGGGGAAAAAACCTCGGCAGTACTTC. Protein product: CASSSGQGKKPRQYF.

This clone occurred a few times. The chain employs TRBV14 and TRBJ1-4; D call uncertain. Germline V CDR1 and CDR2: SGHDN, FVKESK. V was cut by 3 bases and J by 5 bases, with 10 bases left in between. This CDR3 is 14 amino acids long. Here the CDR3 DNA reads TGTGCCAGCAGCCACCCGGCAGGAAATGAAAAACTGTTTTTT. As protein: CASSHPAGNEKLFF.

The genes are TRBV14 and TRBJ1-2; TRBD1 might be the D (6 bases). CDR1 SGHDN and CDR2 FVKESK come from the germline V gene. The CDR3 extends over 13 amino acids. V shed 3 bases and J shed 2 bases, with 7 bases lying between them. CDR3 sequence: CASSQQGNYGYTF. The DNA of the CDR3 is TGTGCCAGCAGCCAGCAGGGGAACTATGGCTACACCTTC.

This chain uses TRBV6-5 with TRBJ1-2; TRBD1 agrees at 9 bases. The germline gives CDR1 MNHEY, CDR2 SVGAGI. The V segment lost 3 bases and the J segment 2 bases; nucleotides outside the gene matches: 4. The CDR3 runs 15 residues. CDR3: CASSYSGTGNYGYTF. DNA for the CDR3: TGTGCCAGCAGTTATTCCGGGACAGGGAACTATGGCTACACCTTC.

The CDR3 sequence: CASSHGPGGGINEQYF. CDR3 nucleotides: TGTGCCAGCAGCCATGGGCCGGGGGGGGGTATTAACGAGCAGTACTTC. This chain joins TRBV7-6 and TRBJ2-7; 8 bases agree with TRBD2. V was clipped by 5 bases and J by 5 bases; unmatched bases: 14. The V gene's germline CDR1 is SGHVS and CDR2 FNYEAQ. This CDR3 has 16 residues.

The CDR3: CASSPGGGENSPLHF. DNA of the CDR3: TGTGCCAGCAGTCCCGGTGGGGGGGAAAATTCACCCCTCCACTTT. The genes are TRBV7-9 and TRBJ1-6; D is perhaps TRBD1 (5 bases). The V end lost 6 bases, the J end lost 7 bases, and 16 bases lay between the germline ends. Germline V CDR1 and CDR2: SEHNR, FQNEAQ (reference sequence). The CDR3 is 15 residues long. Together with reference TRBV7-9 and TRBJ1-6, the CDR3 gives the full variable domain: DTGVSQNPRHKITKRGQNVTFRCDPISEHNRLYWYRQTLGQGPEFLTYFQNEAQLEKSRLLSDRFSAERPKGSFSTLEIQRTEQGDSAMYLCASSPGGGENSPLHFGNGTRLTVT.

The CDR3: CSVDPTRDNEQFF. The CDR3 region has the DNA TGCAGCGTTGACCCGACTAGAGACAATGAGCAGTTCTTC. The chain has TRBV29-1 and TRBJ2-1; maybe TRBD2 (6 bases). V shed 3 bases and J shed 5 bases, with 11 bases lying between them. CDR1 and CDR2 from the germline V gene are SQVTM and ANQGSEA. The CDR3 runs 13 residues.

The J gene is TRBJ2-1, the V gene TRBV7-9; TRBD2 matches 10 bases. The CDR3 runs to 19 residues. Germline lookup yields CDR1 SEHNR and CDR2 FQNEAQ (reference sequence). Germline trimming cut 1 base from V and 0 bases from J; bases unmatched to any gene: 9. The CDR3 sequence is CASSLELAGRYSSYNEQFF. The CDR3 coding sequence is TGTGCCAGCAGCTTAGAACTAGCGGGGCGCTACAGCTCCTACAATGAGCAGTTCTTC.

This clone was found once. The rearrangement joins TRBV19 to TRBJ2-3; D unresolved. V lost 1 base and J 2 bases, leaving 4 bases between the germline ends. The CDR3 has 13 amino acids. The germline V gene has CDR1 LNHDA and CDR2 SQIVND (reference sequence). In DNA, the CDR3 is TGTGCCAGTAGTATAGCAGTCACAGATACGCAGTATTTT. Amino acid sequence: CASSIAVTDTQYF. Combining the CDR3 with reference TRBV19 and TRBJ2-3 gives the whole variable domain DGGITQSPKYLFRKEGQNVTLSCEQNLNHDAMYWYRQDPGQGLRLIYYSQIVNDFQKGDIAEGYSVSREKKESFPLTVTSAQKNPTAFYLCASSIAVTDTQYFGPGTRLTVL.

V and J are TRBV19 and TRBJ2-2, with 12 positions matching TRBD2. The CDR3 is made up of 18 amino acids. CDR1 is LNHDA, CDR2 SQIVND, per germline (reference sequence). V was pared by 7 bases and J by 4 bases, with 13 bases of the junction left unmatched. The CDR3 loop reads CASIRGGLAGSGTGELFF. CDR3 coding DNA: TGTGCCAGTATTCGGGGGGGACTAGCGGGCTCGGGCACCGGGGAGCTGTTTTTT.

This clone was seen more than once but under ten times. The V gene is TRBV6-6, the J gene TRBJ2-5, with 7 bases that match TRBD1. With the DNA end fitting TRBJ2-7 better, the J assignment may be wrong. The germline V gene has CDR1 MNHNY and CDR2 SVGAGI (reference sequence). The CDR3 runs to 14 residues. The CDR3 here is CASSPRDRLYEQYF. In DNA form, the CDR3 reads TGTGCCAGCAGTCCCCGGGACAGACTCTACGAGCAGTACTTC.

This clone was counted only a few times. Here the CDR3 DNA reads TGCGCCAGCAGCCGAGTTTCGGCTAGCGGGGGGATCTCTGGGGCCAACGTCCTGACTTTC. Translating it yields CASSRVSASGGISGANVLTF. J is TRBJ2-6 and V is TRBV5-1; 11 nucleotides agree with TRBD2. The CDR3 totals 20 residues. Germline V gene sequence: CDR1 SGHRS, CDR2 YFSETQ. With V trimmed by 4 bases and J by 0 bases, 12 bases remained unmatched.

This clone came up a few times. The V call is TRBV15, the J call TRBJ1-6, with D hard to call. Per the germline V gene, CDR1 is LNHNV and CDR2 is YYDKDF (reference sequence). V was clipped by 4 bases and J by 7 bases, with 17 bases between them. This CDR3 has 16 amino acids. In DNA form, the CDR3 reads TGTGCCACCAGCACTCAAGGGAGATTGGGGAATTCACCCCTCCACTTT. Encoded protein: CATSTQGRLGNSPLHF.

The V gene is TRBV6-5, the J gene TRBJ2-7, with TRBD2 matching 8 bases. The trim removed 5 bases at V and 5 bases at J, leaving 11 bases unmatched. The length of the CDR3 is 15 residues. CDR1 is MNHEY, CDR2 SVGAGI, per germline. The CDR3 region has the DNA TGTGCCAGCAGTCCAACCTCGGGGGGGGTCGACGAGCAGTACTTC. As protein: CASSPTSGGVDEQYF.

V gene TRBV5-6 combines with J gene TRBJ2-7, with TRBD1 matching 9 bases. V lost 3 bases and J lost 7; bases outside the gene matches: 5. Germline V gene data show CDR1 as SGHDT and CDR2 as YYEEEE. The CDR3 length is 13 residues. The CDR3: CASSSGTGWEQYF. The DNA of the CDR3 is TGTGCCAGCAGCTCCGGGACAGGGTGGGAGCAGTACTTC. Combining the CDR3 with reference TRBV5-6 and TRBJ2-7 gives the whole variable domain DAGVTQSPTHLIKTRGQQVTLRCSPKSGHDTVSWYQQALGQGPQFIFQYYEEEERQRGNFPDRFSGHQFPNYSSELNVNALLLGDSALYLCASSSGTGWEQYFGPGTRLTVT.